This is a list of T cell receptor beta chains from one sample in a study of cytomegalovirus exposure and HLA in healthy donors. Assay used: immunoSEQ multiplex PCR; TCRdb lists only in-frame clones, some missing. The sample has about 120,000 clones, around 79% seen once. The sequenced sample consisted of PBMCs. These receptors originate from a young woman in good health and CMV-seronegative. The CDR3 runs from the conserved cysteine through the conserved F or W. The order of the fields is V gene, J gene, CDR3 length, CDR3 protein.

V: TRBV12-5; J: TRBJ2-7; length: 15; CDR3: CASGLNPTYSYEQYF
V: TRBV5-8; J: TRBJ2-3; length: 17; CDR3: CASSRGLAGKSTDTQYF
V: TRBV19; J: TRBJ1-6; length: 13; CDR3: CASSTGQGSPLHF
V: TRBV6-5; J: TRBJ1-3; length: 15; CDR3: CASSYSSESGNTIYF
V: TRBV15; J: TRBJ2-7; length: 16; CDR3: CATSSVPGGRTYEQYF
V: TRBV16; J: TRBJ2-2; length: 14; CDR3: CASSHQRGTGELFF
V: TRBV5-6; J: TRBJ1-1; length: 14; CDR3: CASSFGQVNTEAFF
V: TRBV6-5; J: TRBJ1-1; length: 14; CDR3: CASRPQGRSTEAFF
V: TRBV7-6; J: NA; length: 16; CDR3: CASSLPVSGSLDEQYF
V: TRBV27; J: TRBJ2-1; length: 16; CDR3: CASSLSPGTGGREQFF
V: TRBV18; J: TRBJ1-2; length: 16; CDR3: CASSTNVRQTNYGYTF
V: TRBV7-2; J: TRBJ2-5; length: 14; CDR3: CASSLELAGETQYF
V: TRBV5-1; J: TRBJ1-2; length: 13; CDR3: CASSPDRGHGYTF
V: TRBV2; J: TRBJ2-1; length: 15; CDR3: CASREGQSSYNEQFF
V: TRBV5-6; J: TRBJ2-3; length: 15; CDR3: CASSLYGSAGDTQYF
V: TRBV7-9; J: TRBJ1-2; length: 14; CDR3: CSSTVGEGAGGYTF
V: TRBV7-2; J: TRBJ2-6; length: 19; CDR3: CASSPARSGRSPGANGLTF
V: TRBV7-9; J: TRBJ1-2; length: 12; CDR3: CASERAIYGYTF
V: TRBV2; J: TRBJ2-3; length: 18; CDR3: CASSEPGLAGGGTDTQYF
V: TRBV5-5; J: TRBJ1-4; length: 16; CDR3: CASSFGRSVPGEKLFF
V: TRBV10-3; J: TRBJ1-2; length: 13; CDR3: CAISESADYGYTF
V: TRBV27; J: NA; length: 14; CDR3: CASRQGGTAYEQYF
V: TRBV11-2; J: TRBJ1-4; length: 17; CDR3: CASSLDRSGGTNEKLFF
V: TRBV19; J: TRBJ2-7; length: 13; CDR3: CASGGTGSYEQYF
V: TRBV2; J: TRBJ1-5; length: 15; CDR3: CASSLQGVGNQPQHF
V: TRBV18; J: TRBJ2-1; length: 15; CDR3: CASSAGVSSYNEQFF
V: TRBV18; J: TRBJ2-1; length: 17; CDR3: CASSPPRASGRDNEQFF
V: TRBV15; J: TRBJ2-3; length: 16; CDR3: CATSRAGSGRTDTQYF
V: TRBV4-2; J: TRBJ2-5; length: 18; CDR3: CASSQPQGLAGIQETQYF
V: TRBV6-5; J: TRBJ1-2; length: 12; CDR3: CASSYDSYGYTF
V: TRBV2; J: TRBJ1-5; length: 13; CDR3: CASQGVGNQPQHF
V: TRBV13; J: TRBJ1-3; length: 17; CDR3: CASSGGEGIRPGNTIYF
V: TRBV5-1; J: TRBJ1-1; length: 16; CDR3: CASSLLTGSSNTEAFF
V: TRBV14; J: TRBJ1-1; length: 14; CDR3: CASSPHRGSTEAFF
V: TRBV27; J: TRBJ2-7; length: 16; CDR3: CASSFALVIVPYEQYF
V: TRBV7-9; J: TRBJ1-1; length: 17; CDR3: CASRPGQSPGENTEAFF
V: TRBV6-4; J: TRBJ1-2; length: 15; CDR3: CASSSQAYRRDGYTF